This T cell receptor (beta chain) was captured in a study of T-cell reconstitution after alpha-beta-depleted transplantation in children. The CDR3 contains 13 residues. The germline V gene encodes CDR1 SEHNR and CDR2 FQNEAQ (reference sequence). Between the trimmed V and J ends, which lost 7 bases and 2 bases, there was a span of 12 bases. Preparation of the TCRbeta library involved a method that used unique molecular identifiers. TCRdb reanalysed the PCR reads using MiXCR and keeps one entry per CDR3 protein. The sample shows 900,000 or so distinct CDR3 sequences, less than 20% of them seen only once.

The chain is built from TRBV7-9 and TRBJ2-7; possibly TRBD1 or TRBD2 for D (6 bases each). The clonotype was recovered from a male patient aged 10 to 17 who had a stem cell transplant for acute lymphoblastic leukemia, so the T cells may come from the graft donor. This material consisted of PBMCs, mostly from graft donor cells, taken 360 days after TCRalphabeta/CD19-depleted stem cell transplant. The CDR3 bases are TGTGCCAGCACATCGGGGGCACCCTACGAGCAGTACTTC. Its protein is CASTSGAPYEQYF. The variable domain in full, with the rest retrieved from reference TRBV7-9 and TRBJ2-7, is DTGVSQNPRHKITKRGQNVTFRCDPISEHNRLYWYRQTLGQGPEFLTYFQNEAQLEKSRLLSDRFSAERPKGSFSTLEIQRTEQGDSAMYLCASTSGAPYEQYFGPGTRLTVT.